These T cell receptor beta chains were read from a single sample in a study of glioma-infiltrating T cells after dendritic cell vaccination. Only in-frame clones appear in the TCRdb table, and some are missing; sequencing was by immunoSEQ multiplex PCR. The sample holds under 35,000 clones; 85% to 95% are singletons and the top ten take roughly 2.2%. The sequencing used blood, collected before dendritic cell vaccination. These receptors all stem from a human donor with glioblastoma. The CDR3 runs from the conserved cysteine through the conserved F or W. D genes are given only for firm matches. Size is stated for part of the rows, as once, few or many counts, or as a class when the clone is expanded.

>TRBV7-2|NA|TRBJ2-5|NA|16
TGTGCCAGCAGCTTAGGAGGACAACATAAGCCGGAGACCCAGTACTTC
CASSLGGQHKPETQYF
>TRBV15|NA|TRBJ2-5|TRBD2|15
TGTGCCACCAGCAGCTCGGGGGGGCGTCAAGAGACCCAGTACTTC
CATSSSGGRQETQYF
>TRBV5-1|NA|TRBJ2-6|TRBD1|16
TGCGCCAGCCAGACAGGGGGGCTCTCTGGGGCCAACGTCCTGACTTTC
CASQTGGLSGANVLTF
>TRBV19|NA|TRBJ2-2|TRBD1|18
TGTGCCAGTCGTGGGTACAGGGGCCAGAGTTTTACCACCGGGGAGCTGTTTTTT
CASRGYRGQSFTTGELFF
>TRBV2|NA|TRBJ1-4|TRBD1|14
TGTGCCAGCAGTGAACGCAGGGGGAATGAAAAACTGTTTTTT
CASSERRGNEKLFF
>TRBV6-1|NA|TRBJ2-7|TRBD1|14
TGTGCCAGCAGCAGGCAGGGACAGGGCGGCGAGCAGTACTTC
CASSRQGQGGEQYF
>TRBV7-8|NA|TRBJ2-7|NA|14
TGTGCCAGCAGCTTAGCGGGTAGCCCCCACGAGCAGTACTTC
CASSLAGSPHEQYF
>TRBV6-1|NA|TRBJ1-6|NA|13
TGTGCCAGCAGGAACGGGGTGGGTTCACCCCTCCACTTT
CASRNGVGSPLHF
>TRBV5-4|NA|TRBJ2-7|TRBD1|14
TGTGCCAGCAGCTCCCAGGACAGGGATTACGAGCAGTACTTC
CASSSQDRDYEQYF
>TRBV6-1|NA|TRBJ1-1|TRBD1|14
TGTGCCAGCAGCTTCAGACAGGGGAATACTGAAGCTTTCTTT
CASSFRQGNTEAFF
>TRBV2|NA|TRBJ1-4|NA|14
TGTGCCAGCAGTGACGCCGACTTAAATGAAAAACTGTTTTTT
CASSDADLNEKLFF
>TRBV5-1|NA|TRBJ2-5|NA|15
TGCGCCAGCAGCTTGGCACAGGGGGGGGGAGAGACCCAGTACTTC
CASSLAQGGGETQYF
>TRBV4-2|NA|TRBJ2-7|NA|13
TGTGCCAGCAGCCAACCCCAGGGCGACGAGCAGTACTTC
CASSQPQGDEQYF
>TRBV27|NA|TRBJ2-7|NA|14
TGTGCCAGCAGATTTGGGGGGGCAATCGCCGAGCAGTACTTC
CASRFGGAIAEQYF
>TRBV11-3|NA|TRBJ1-1|TRBD1|13
TGTGCCAGCAGCTTGACAGGGGGCACTGAAGCTTTCTTT
CASSLTGGTEAFF
>TRBV6-5|NA|TRBJ2-1|TRBD1|15
TGTGCCAGCAGCCTTCTGGGGACAGGGCTCGATGAGCAGTTCTTC
CASSLLGTGLDEQFF
>TRBV27|NA|TRBJ1-2|NA|14
TGTGCCAGCTTGGGGGCCGGACCTAACTATGGCTACACCTTC
CASLGAGPNYGYTF
>TRBV7-2|NA|TRBJ2-1|NA|13
TGTGCCAGCAGCATCCTCCAGGGATCCAGGCAGTTCTTC
CASSILQGSRQFF
>TRBV7-9|NA|TRBJ2-5|TRBD1|15
TGTGCCAGCAGCTTAGGTGGGACAGGGGAAGAGACCCAGTACTTC
CASSLGGTGEETQYF
>TRBV7-9|NA|TRBJ1-3|TRBD1|17
TGTGCCAGCAGCTTAGCACGCCAGGGGGGCCTTGGAAACACCATATATTTT
CASSLARQGGLGNTIYF
>TRBV27|NA|TRBJ2-7|TRBD1|16
TGTGCCAGCAGTCCGGGACAGGGTGTGGCTTCTTACGAGCAGTACTTC
CASSPGQGVASYEQYF
>TRBV5-1|NA|TRBJ2-7|NA|13
TGCGCCAGCAGCCCGACTACTTACCCCGAGCAGTACTTC
CASSPTTYPEQYF
>TRBV6-6|few|TRBJ2-7|NA|14
TGTGCCAGCAGTGATCATAGGAGCTCCTACGAGCAGTACTTC
CASSDHRSSYEQYF
>TRBV7-9|NA|TRBJ2-1|TRBD2|14
TGTGCCAGCATTTCCGGGACTAGCGCTAATGAGCAGTTCTTC
CASISGTSANEQFF
>TRBV5-1|NA|TRBJ1-2|TRBD1|15
TGCGCCAGCAGCGGCGACGGGACAGAGAGCTATGGCTACACCTTC
CASSGDGTESYGYTF
>TRBV5-1|NA|TRBJ2-5|NA|13
TGCGCCAGCAGCTTTGACAGGCAAGAGACCCAGTACTTC
CASSFDRQETQYF
>TRBV19|NA|TRBJ2-3|TRBD2|14
TGTGCCAGTAGTATGGGGACTAGTTCAGATACGCAGTATTTT
CASSMGTSSDTQYF
>TRBV7-8|NA|TRBJ1-5|NA|14
TGTGCCAGCAGCTTAGCCGAGGGAAATCAGCCCCAGCATTTT
CASSLAEGNQPQHF
>TRBV4-1|NA|TRBJ2-7|NA|15
TGCGCCAGCAGCCCCCAACGGCAGGGAAGAAACGAGCAGTACTTC
CASSPQRQGRNEQYF
>TRBV6-1|few|TRBJ1-2|NA|15
TGTGCCAGCAGTGAAGTTCCAGGTGGGCCGGGGGGCTACACCTTC
CASSEVPGGPGGYTF
>TRBV2|NA|TRBJ1-5|NA|15
TGTGCCAGCAGTATACACAGGGAGAGCAATCAGCCCCAGCATTTT
CASSIHRESNQPQHF